One sample yielded the 13 T cell receptor beta chains listed below, sequenced in a study of blood T cells in healthy people across ages. It was with a sample-barcoded 5' primer and a J-beta primer mix that a second PCR of about 7 to 12 cycles was run. TCRdb passed the 5' RACE reads through MiXCR, listing each CDR3 protein once. Here the sample spans about 800,000 distinct CDR3 sequences, about 45% being singletons. The sample consisted of blood. Source of these receptors: an elderly man in good health.

This clonotype was detected only once. Just one base apart from a much larger clone, this may be a read error. The genes are TRBV20-1 and TRBJ2-1, with TRBD2 matching 8 bases. The trim removed 5 bases at V and 5 bases at J, leaving 14 bases unmatched. The CDR3 runs 16 residues. Germline-derived CDR1 and CDR2 are DFQATT and SNEGSKA (reference sequence). This chain's CDR3 is CSAETSEINSHNEQFF. The CDR3 DNA reads as TGCAGTGCTGAGACTAGCGAAATAAATTCCCACAATGAGCAGTTCTTC.

This chain connects TRBV10-3 to TRBJ1-2; possibly TRBD1 for D (6 bases). The germline V gene encodes CDR1 ENHRY and CDR2 SYGVKD. The V and J ends lost 6 bases and 0 bases respectively, with 14 bases between them. This CDR3 is 15 amino acids long. CDR3 DNA: TGTGCCATCAGCCAGTACAGGGAAACTAACTATGGCTACACCTTC. Its translation: CAISQYRETNYGYTF.

The chain carries TRBV25-1 and TRBJ2-7; D is uncertain. The J call may not be correct, given that the DNA end is closer to TRBJ2-5. Germline lookup yields CDR1 MGHDK and CDR2 SYGVNS. CDR3 length: 14 residues. The CDR3 region is CASSDQRPQETQYF. The CDR3 nucleotides read TGTGCCAGCAGTGACCAGCGCCCCCAAGAGACCCAGTACTTC.

This clonotype was seen a handful of times. The genes are TRBV10-3 and TRBJ1-2, with 7 bases aligning to TRBD1. The CDR3 runs 14 residues. V dropped 6 bases and J dropped 3; count of bases not matched to a gene: 7. The germline V gene has CDR1 ENHRY and CDR2 SYGVKD. This CDR3 is CAISRQGADYGYTF. DNA of the CDR3: TGTGCCATCAGCAGACAGGGCGCGGACTATGGCTACACCTTC.

The chain recombines TRBV20-1 with TRBJ2-3, with D tentatively TRBD2 (6 bases). The CDR3 covers 15 residues. Germline V gene sequence: CDR1 DFQATT, CDR2 SNEGSKA (reference sequence). V lost 3 bases and J 4 bases, leaving 17 bases between the germline ends. CDR3 nucleotides: TGCAGTGCTAGGGAGTACGGGGGAGTGGCAGATACGCAGTATTTT. Its protein product is CSAREYGGVADTQYF.

V and J are TRBV6-1 and TRBJ2-1, with 7 nucleotides matching TRBD1. Germline V CDR1 and CDR2: MNHNS, SASEGT. With V trimmed by 4 bases and J by 15 bases, 6 bases remained unmatched. The CDR3 loop spans 11 amino acids. The CDR3 coding sequence is TGTGCCAGCAGTGGGGACAGCTCCGGGTTCTTC. Encoded protein: CASSGDSSGFF.

J is TRBJ2-5 and V is TRBV7-9, with D uncertain. The CDR3 has 12 residues. Germline V gene sequence: CDR1 SEHNR, CDR2 FQNEAQ (reference sequence). The germline V and J ends were trimmed by 4 bases and 11 bases, with 14 bases remaining between them. CDR3 sequence: CASSSMETDQYF. The DNA for the CDR3 is TGTGCCAGCAGCTCTATGGAAACCGATCAGTACTTC.

Notes on this clonotype: It is likely a read error, because the conserved phenylalanine at the end of the CDR3 is missing. The chain uses TRBV28 and TRBJ2-3; TRBD1 might be the D (5 bases). The CDR3 is 16 residues long. CDR1 is MDHEN, CDR2 SYDVKM, per germline. V was pared by 2 bases and J by 1 base, with 13 bases between. CDR3 sequence (DNA): TGTGCCAGCAGTTTAACTGAACAGGACCGCACAGATACGCAGTATCTT. This gives the protein CASSLTEQDRTDTQYL.

Only a few counts were recorded for this clonotype. The chain is built from TRBV25-1 and TRBJ2-5; the D gene could be TRBD1 or TRBD2 (6 bases each). Germline CDR1 reads MGHDK; CDR2 reads SYGVNS. The V and J ends lost 5 bases and 4 bases respectively, with 17 bases between them. CDR3 size: 15 residues. The CDR3 is CASSSLPGAGETQYF. Written as DNA, the CDR3 is TGTGCCAGCAGTTCACTCCCGGGGGCAGGAGAGACCCAGTACTTC.

This clonotype turned up a few times. The V and J genes are TRBV9 and TRBJ2-7, with a weak D call TRBD2 (6 bases). The germline V gene encodes CDR1 SGDLS and CDR2 YYNGEE. Deletions cut 0 bases from V and 0 bases from J, with 7 bases between. The CDR3 length is 14 residues. The CDR3 DNA sequence: TGTGCCAGCAGCGTAGGGAGGGACTCCTACGAGCAGTACTTC. Amino acid sequence: CASSVGRDSYEQYF.

This clonotype showed up just a few times. Given a much more abundant clone one base away, this may be a read error. The chain employs TRBV3-1 and TRBJ2-1, with D perhaps TRBD2 (6 bases). Germline V lookup: CDR1 LGHDT, CDR2 YNNKEL (reference sequence). V was trimmed by 4 bases and J by 4 bases, leaving 8 bases between them. This CDR3 has 13 residues. The CDR3 sequence: CASSRGGYNEQFF. CDR3 nucleotide sequence: TGTGCCAGCAGCCGGGGAGGTTACAATGAGCAGTTCTTC.

The rearrangement uses TRBV10-3 and TRBJ2-7; no clear D. This CDR3 has 15 amino acids. Trimming cost V 2 bases and J 6 bases, with 17 bases left between them. CDR1 and CDR2 from the germline V gene are ENHRY and SYGVKD. DNA of the CDR3: TGTGCCATCAGTGAGAACCCCATACCGGCCTCCGAGCAGTACTTC. Translating it yields CAISENPIPASEQYF.

The V and J genes are TRBV28 and TRBJ2-3, with 7 bases identical to TRBD2. The CDR3 sequence is 14 residues long. V was clipped by 4 bases and J by 4 bases; unmatched bases: 5. Looked up from germline, CDR1 is MDHEN and CDR2 is SYDVKM. The CDR3 region has the DNA TGTGCCAGCAGTTCGGCGGGAGACGCAGATACGCAGTATTTT. Its translation is CASSSAGDADTQYF.